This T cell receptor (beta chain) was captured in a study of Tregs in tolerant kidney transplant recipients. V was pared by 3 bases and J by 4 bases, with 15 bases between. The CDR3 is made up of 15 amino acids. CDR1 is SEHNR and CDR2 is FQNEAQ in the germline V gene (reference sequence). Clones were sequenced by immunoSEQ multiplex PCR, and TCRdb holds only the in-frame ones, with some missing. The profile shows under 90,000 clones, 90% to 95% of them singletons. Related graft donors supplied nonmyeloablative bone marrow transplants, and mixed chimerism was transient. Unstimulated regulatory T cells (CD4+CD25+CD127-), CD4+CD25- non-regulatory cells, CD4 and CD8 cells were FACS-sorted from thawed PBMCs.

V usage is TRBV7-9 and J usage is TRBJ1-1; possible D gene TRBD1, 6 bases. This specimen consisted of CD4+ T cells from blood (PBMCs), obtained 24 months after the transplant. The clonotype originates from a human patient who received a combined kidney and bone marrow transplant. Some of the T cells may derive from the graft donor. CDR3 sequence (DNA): TGTGCCAGCAGCTTGGCATACAGGGAGGGCACTGAAGCTTTCTTT. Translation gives CASSLAYREGTEAFF.